The TCR beta chain under discussion was sequenced for a study of technical replicates of blood from a few donors. The table came from immunoSEQ multiplex PCR; TCRdb's copy has only in-frame clones and leaves some out. Found here are about 73,000 clones, 93% of them singletons; the top ten hold about 0.25%. The CDR3 has 12 amino acids. With 8 bases clipped from V and 1 base from J, the junction kept 0 bases outside the gene matches. Germline values: CDR1 LNHDA, CDR2 SQIVND (reference sequence). The TCR was taken from a human donor in good health. The V gene is TRBV19, the J gene TRBJ1-1; 8 nucleotides agree with TRBD1. Material: T cells isolated from PBMCs. The CDR3 DNA is TGTGCCAGTGGACAGGGGAACACTGAAGCTTTCTTT. Its protein is CASGQGNTEAFF.